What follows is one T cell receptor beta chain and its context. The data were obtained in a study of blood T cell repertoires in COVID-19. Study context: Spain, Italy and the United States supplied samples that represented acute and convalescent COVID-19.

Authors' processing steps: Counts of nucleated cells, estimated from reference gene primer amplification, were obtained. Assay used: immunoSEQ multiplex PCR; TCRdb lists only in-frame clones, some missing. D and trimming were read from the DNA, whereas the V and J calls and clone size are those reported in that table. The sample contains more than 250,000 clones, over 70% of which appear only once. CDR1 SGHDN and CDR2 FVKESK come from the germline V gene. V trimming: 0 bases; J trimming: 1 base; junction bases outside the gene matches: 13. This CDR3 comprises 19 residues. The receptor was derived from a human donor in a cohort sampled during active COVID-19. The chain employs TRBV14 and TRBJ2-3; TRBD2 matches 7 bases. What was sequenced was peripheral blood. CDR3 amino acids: CASSQDLELGGKGTDTQYF. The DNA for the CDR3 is TGTGCCAGCAGCCAAGATTTAGAGCTCGGGGGGAAGGGCACAGATACGCAGTATTTT. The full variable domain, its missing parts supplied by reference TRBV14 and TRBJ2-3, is EAGVTQFPSHSVIEKGQTVTLRCDPISGHDNLYWYRRVMGKEIKFLLHFVKESKQDESGMPNNRFLAERTGGTYSTLKVQPAELEDSGVYFCASSQDLELGGKGTDTQYFGPGTRLTVL.